The rows below give T cell receptor beta chains drawn from one sample of a study of T cell responses to AZD1222 COVID-19 vaccine. Method: immunoSEQ multiplex PCR; TCRdb's copy keeps in-frame clones and lacks some. The sample contains 140,000 or so clones, 89% of which appear only once. Material: peripheral blood, obtained on day 0 of AZD1222 vaccination. Receptors originate from an adult in good health. CDR3s include the opening cysteine and the closing phenylalanine or tryptophan. A D gene is named only where the DNA matches it firmly. A row's size may be missing; if present it is once, few, many or a size class.

CDR3: CASSTAGRSNTEAFF
DNA: TGTGCCAGTTCTACTGCGGGACGTAGCAACACTGAAGCTTTCTTT
size: -
J: TRBJ1-1
V: TRBV18
D: -

CDR3: CASSLDSAGDTFF
DNA: TGCGCCAGCAGCTTGGACTCCGCGGGAGATACTTTCTTT
size: -
J: TRBJ1-1
V: TRBV5-1
D: -

CDR3: CASTRGAGDTDTQYF
DNA: TGTGCCAGCACCCGGGGGGCGGGGGACACAGATACGCAGTATTTT
size: -
J: TRBJ2-3
V: TRBV6-5
D: -

CDR3: CASSGDTATNEKLFF
DNA: TGTGCCAGCAGTGGGGACACCGCAACTAATGAAAAACTGTTTTTT
size: -
J: TRBJ1-4
V: TRBV7-9
D: -

CDR3: CASANVQGSKNTGELFF
DNA: TGCGCCAGCGCTAACGTCCAGGGGTCCAAGAACACCGGGGAGCTGTTTTTT
size: -
J: TRBJ2-2
V: TRBV5-1
D: -

CDR3: CASSITERTEAFF
DNA: TGTGCCAGTAGTATAACAGAGCGCACTGAAGCTTTCTTT
size: -
J: TRBJ1-1
V: TRBV19
D: -

CDR3: CASRYGTGGNYGYTF
DNA: TGCGCCAGCAGGTACGGGACAGGGGGCAACTATGGCTACACCTTC
size: few
J: TRBJ1-2
V: TRBV5-1
D: TRBD1

CDR3: CASSHRPGWGFSNQPQHF
DNA: TGCGCCAGCAGCCACCGTCCAGGGTGGGGGTTTAGCAATCAGCCCCAGCATTTT
size: -
J: TRBJ1-5
V: TRBV4-1
D: -

CDR3: CASSVGPGGGTEAFF
DNA: TGTGCCAGCAGCGTAGGCCCCGGGGGTGGCACTGAAGCTTTCTTT
size: -
J: TRBJ1-1
V: TRBV9
D: -

CDR3: CASNNRRAGGRHNEQFF
DNA: TGTGCCAGCAACAACCGAAGGGCGGGGGGCAGACACAATGAGCAGTTCTTC
size: -
J: TRBJ2-1
V: TRBV4-2
D: TRBD2

CDR3: CASSPDRGLYNEQFF
DNA: TGTGCCAGCAGTCCCGACAGGGGTTTGTATAATGAGCAGTTCTTC
size: -
J: TRBJ2-1
V: TRBV27
D: TRBD1

CDR3: CASSQDPGGDQPQHF
DNA: TGCGCCAGCAGCCAAGATCCGGGGGGCGATCAGCCCCAGCATTTT
size: -
J: TRBJ1-5
V: TRBV4-1
D: -

CDR3: CASSRAGLYGYTF
DNA: TGCGCCAGCAGTAGGGCAGGTCTGTATGGCTACACCTTC
size: once
J: TRBJ1-2
V: TRBV5-1
D: -

CDR3: CASSLEDRNQPQHF
DNA: TGTGCCAGCAGCTTAGAGGACAGGAATCAGCCCCAGCATTTT
size: -
J: TRBJ1-5
V: TRBV7-9
D: TRBD1

CDR3: CASSLLPRGQETQYF
DNA: TGTGCCAGCAGCTTATTGCCTAGGGGACAAGAGACCCAGTACTTC
size: -
J: TRBJ2-5
V: TRBV11-2
D: -

CDR3: CASSSQGNQPQHF
DNA: TGTGCCAGCAGTTCCCAGGGCAATCAGCCCCAGCATTTT
size: few
J: TRBJ1-5
V: TRBV25-1
D: -

CDR3: CASGGADSNQPQHF
DNA: TGTGCCAGTGGGGGAGCCGATAGCAATCAGCCCCAGCATTTT
size: -
J: TRBJ1-5
V: TRBV19
D: -

CDR3: CASGQRPGGYTF
DNA: TGTGCCAGTGGACAGCGCCCAGGGGGCTACACCTTC
size: -
J: TRBJ1-2
V: TRBV6-5
D: -

CDR3: CASRFSGRGYGYTF
DNA: TGTGCCAGCAGATTCAGCGGCCGGGGCTATGGCTACACCTTC
size: -
J: TRBJ1-2
V: TRBV27
D: -

CDR3: CASSQGQVADEQYF
DNA: TGCGCCAGCAGCCAAGGACAGGTCGCTGACGAGCAGTACTTC
size: -
J: TRBJ2-7
V: TRBV5-1
D: TRBD1

CDR3: CASSAGLGPGETQYF
DNA: TGCGCCAGCAGCGCCGGACTAGGACCGGGAGAGACCCAGTACTTC
size: -
J: TRBJ2-5
V: TRBV5-1
D: TRBD2

CDR3: CAISEWEGGADYEQYF
DNA: TGTGCCATCAGTGAGTGGGAGGGGGGCGCTGACTACGAGCAGTACTTC
size: once
J: TRBJ2-7
V: TRBV10-3
D: -

CDR3: CASSKVWTGGSYGYTF
DNA: TGTGCCAGCAGCAAAGTGTGGACAGGGGGCAGCTATGGCTACACCTTC
size: -
J: TRBJ1-2
V: TRBV21-1
D: -

CDR3: CASSEVAYEQYF
DNA: TGTGCCAGCAGTGAAGTGGCCTACGAGCAGTACTTC
size: -
J: TRBJ2-7
V: TRBV2
D: -

CDR3: CASSQGLSGHIQYF
DNA: TGCGCCAGCAGCCAAGGTTTGTCCGGCCACATTCAGTACTTC
size: -
J: TRBJ2-4
V: TRBV4-1
D: -

CDR3: CASSQPGLAENEQFF
DNA: TGTGCCAGCAGCCAACCGGGACTAGCGGAAAATGAGCAGTTCTTC
size: -
J: TRBJ2-1
V: TRBV7-3
D: TRBD2

CDR3: CASSPRALSRVRPQHF
DNA: TGTGCCAGCAGTCCGCGGGCCCTGAGTAGGGTTCGTCCCCAGCATTTT
size: -
J: TRBJ1-5
V: TRBV28
D: -

CDR3: CASSQRSTDTQYF
DNA: TGTGCCAGCAGCCAAAGAAGCACAGATACGCAGTATTTT
size: -
J: TRBJ2-3
V: TRBV3-1/TRBV3-2
D: -

CDR3: CASSFRRGNTEAFF
DNA: TGTGCCAGCAGCTTCAGAAGAGGGAACACTGAAGCTTTCTTT
size: -
J: TRBJ1-1
V: TRBV5-4
D: -

CDR3: CASSSGTYGIGDNQPQHF
DNA: TGTGCCAGCAGTTCGGGGACTTACGGGATCGGCGACAATCAGCCCCAGCATTTT
size: -
J: TRBJ1-5
V: TRBV21-1
D: -

CDR3: CASSLRATGASYGYTF
DNA: TGTGCCAGCAGCTTACGGGCCACAGGGGCATCCTATGGCTACACCTTC
size: few
J: TRBJ1-2
V: TRBV7-9
D: TRBD1

CDR3: CASSIRLRTGLNQPQHF
DNA: TGTGCCAGTAGTATTCGCCTCCGTACAGGACTCAATCAGCCCCAGCATTTT
size: -
J: TRBJ1-5
V: TRBV19
D: -

CDR3: CASSFQGTEAFF
DNA: TGTGCCAGCAGCTTCCAGGGGACTGAAGCTTTCTTT
size: -
J: TRBJ1-1
V: TRBV7-8
D: -

CDR3: CASSAPGQGAYEQYF
DNA: TGTGCCAGCAGCGCACCGGGACAGGGGGCCTACGAGCAGTACTTC
size: -
J: TRBJ2-7
V: TRBV5-4
D: TRBD1

CDR3: CASSPGRGEGTQYF
DNA: TGCGCCAGCAGCCCGGGACGGGGTGAGGGGACCCAGTACTTC
size: once
J: TRBJ2-5
V: TRBV5-1
D: -

CDR3: CASSPQHRGSSYNEQFF
DNA: TGTGCCAGCAGTCCTCAACATAGGGGGAGCTCCTACAATGAGCAGTTCTTC
size: -
J: TRBJ2-1
V: TRBV6-6
D: -

CDR3: CASSGQGLTDTQYF
DNA: TGTGCCAGCAGTGGACAGGGCCTCACAGATACGCAGTATTTT
size: -
J: TRBJ2-3
V: TRBV2
D: TRBD1

CDR3: CASSLDTRSYEQYF
DNA: TGTGCCAGCAGCTTAGATACTAGGTCCTACGAGCAGTACTTC
size: -
J: TRBJ2-7
V: TRBV11-2
D: -

CDR3: CASSLGGTGNTIYF
DNA: TGCGCCAGCAGCTTGGGAGGGACTGGAAACACCATATATTTT
size: -
J: TRBJ1-3
V: TRBV5-1
D: -

CDR3: CASTDRGDQPQHF
DNA: TGTGCCAGCACTGACAGGGGAGATCAGCCCCAGCATTTT
size: -
J: TRBJ1-5
V: TRBV2
D: TRBD1

CDR3: CASGLQGANSPLHF
DNA: TGTGCTAGTGGTTTGCAGGGGGCAAATTCACCCCTCCACTTT
size: -
J: TRBJ1-6
V: TRBV12-5
D: TRBD1

CDR3: CATSRDRSRTGISGNTIYF
DNA: TGTGCCACCAGCAGAGATCGTAGTAGGACAGGAATCTCTGGAAACACCATATATTTT
size: -
J: TRBJ1-3
V: TRBV15
D: TRBD1